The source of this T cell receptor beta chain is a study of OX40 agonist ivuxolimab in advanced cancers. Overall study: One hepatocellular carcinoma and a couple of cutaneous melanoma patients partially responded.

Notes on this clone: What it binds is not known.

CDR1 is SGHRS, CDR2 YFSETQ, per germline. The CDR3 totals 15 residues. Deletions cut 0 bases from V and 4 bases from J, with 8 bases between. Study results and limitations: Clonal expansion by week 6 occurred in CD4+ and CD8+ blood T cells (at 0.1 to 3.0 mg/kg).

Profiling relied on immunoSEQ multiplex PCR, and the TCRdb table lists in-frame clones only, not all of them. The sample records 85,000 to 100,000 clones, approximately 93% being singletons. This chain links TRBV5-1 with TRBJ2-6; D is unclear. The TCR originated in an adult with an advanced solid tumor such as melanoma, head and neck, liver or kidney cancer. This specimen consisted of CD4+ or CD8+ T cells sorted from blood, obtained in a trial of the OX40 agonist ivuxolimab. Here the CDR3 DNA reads TGCGCCAGCAGCTTGGCCGTTTCAGGGGCCAACGTCCTGACTTTC. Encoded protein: CASSLAVSGANVLTF.